This paragraph reports one T cell receptor beta chain. This sample's RNA came from whole unsorted tissue. Chemotherapy-naive patients with new lung cancer underwent thoracic surgery in China, August–November 2014. TCRbeta libraries were built with three rounds of nested PCR, modified from ARM-PCR. TCRdb re-analysed the multiplex PCR reads in MiXCR, keeping a single row per CDR3 protein. The sample has more than 120,000 distinct CDR3 sequences, around 66% seen once. In germline, CDR1 is DFQATT, CDR2 SNEGSKA (reference sequence). This CDR3 is built from 14 residues. Trimming cost V 6 bases and J 3 bases, with 15 bases left between them. This entry is derived from a study of tumor and adjacent non-tumor tissue in lung cancer.

Sequencing input: lung tumor tissue. The TCR sequence derives from a man in his sixties with small cell lung cancer. The chain couples TRBV20-1 to TRBJ1-5; D is possibly TRBD1 (5 bases). CDR3 amino acids: CSAVGTRDNQPQHF. For the CDR3, the DNA is TGCAGTGCCGTGGGGACCAGGGACAATCAGCCCCAGCATTTT.